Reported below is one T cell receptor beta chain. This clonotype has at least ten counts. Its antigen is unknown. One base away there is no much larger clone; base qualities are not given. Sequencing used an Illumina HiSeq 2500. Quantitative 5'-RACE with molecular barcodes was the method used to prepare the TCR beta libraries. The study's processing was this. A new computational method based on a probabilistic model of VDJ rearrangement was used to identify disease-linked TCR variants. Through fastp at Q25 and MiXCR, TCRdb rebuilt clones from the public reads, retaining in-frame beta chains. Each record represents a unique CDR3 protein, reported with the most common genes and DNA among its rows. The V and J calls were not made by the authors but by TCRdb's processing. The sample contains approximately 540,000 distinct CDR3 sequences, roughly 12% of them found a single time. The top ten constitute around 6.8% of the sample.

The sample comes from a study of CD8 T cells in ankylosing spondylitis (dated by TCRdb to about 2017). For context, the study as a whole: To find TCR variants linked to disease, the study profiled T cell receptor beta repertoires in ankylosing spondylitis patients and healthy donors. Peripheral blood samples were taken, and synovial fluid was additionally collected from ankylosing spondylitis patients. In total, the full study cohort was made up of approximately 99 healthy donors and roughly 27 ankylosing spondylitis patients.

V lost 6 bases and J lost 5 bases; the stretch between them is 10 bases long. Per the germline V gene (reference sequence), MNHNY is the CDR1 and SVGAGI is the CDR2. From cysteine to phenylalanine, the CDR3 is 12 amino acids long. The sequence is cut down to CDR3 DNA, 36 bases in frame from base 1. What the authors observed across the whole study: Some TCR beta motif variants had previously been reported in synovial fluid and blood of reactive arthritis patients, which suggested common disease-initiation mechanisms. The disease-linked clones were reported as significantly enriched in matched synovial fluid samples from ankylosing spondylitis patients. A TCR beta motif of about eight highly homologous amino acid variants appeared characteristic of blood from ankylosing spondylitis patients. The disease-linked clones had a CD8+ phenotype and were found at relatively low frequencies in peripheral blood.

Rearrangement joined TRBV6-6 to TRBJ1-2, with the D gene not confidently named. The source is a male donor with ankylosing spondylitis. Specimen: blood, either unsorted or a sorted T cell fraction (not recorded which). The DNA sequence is TGTGCCAGCAGGGGCGGAGGGTATGGCTACACCTTC. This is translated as CASRGGGYGYTF.